The entry below gives a single T cell receptor beta chain sequence along with its context. Clones were read by immunoSEQ multiplex PCR, and TCRdb kept only the in-frame ones, dropping some. The repertoire includes roughly 62,000 clones, more than 65% of them detected once, and around 20% sits in the top ten. The source of the sample is a study of blood T cell repertoires in COVID-19. Across the whole study: The origin of the acute and convalescent COVID-19 samples was the United States, Italy and Spain.

The germline CDR1 and CDR2 sequences are KGHSH and LQKENI. There are 16 residues in the CDR3. Deletions cut 3 bases from V and 6 bases from J, with 20 bases between. The chain combines TRBV18 with TRBJ2-5; tentative D call: TRBD2 (5 bases). This TCR was sampled from a woman of 80 years or more with active or convalescent COVID-19. Sequenced material: peripheral blood. The CDR3 protein is CASSPSTMGEVKTQYF. CDR3 in DNA: TGTGCCAGCTCACCTTCGACTATGGGCGAGGTAAAGACCCAGTACTTC.